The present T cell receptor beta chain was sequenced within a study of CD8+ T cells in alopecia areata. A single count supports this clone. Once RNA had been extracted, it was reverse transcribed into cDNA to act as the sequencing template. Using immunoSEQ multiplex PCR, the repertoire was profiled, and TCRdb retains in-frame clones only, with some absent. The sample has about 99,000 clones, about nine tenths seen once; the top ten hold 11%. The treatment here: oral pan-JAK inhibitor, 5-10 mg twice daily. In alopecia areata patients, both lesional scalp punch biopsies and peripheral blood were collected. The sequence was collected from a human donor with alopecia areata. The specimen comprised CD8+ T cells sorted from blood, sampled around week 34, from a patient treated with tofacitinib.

The CDR3 bases are TGTGCCAGCAGCTTAGCCCCCCTAGCGGGACGTGGAGATACGCAGTATTTT. This encodes CASSLAPLAGRGDTQYF. The chain is built from TRBV7-9 and TRBJ2-3, with TRBD2 identical over 9 bases. The V and J ends lost 0 bases and 5 bases, in that order; junction bases with no gene match: 9. The CDR3 has 17 amino acids. Germline V gene sequence: CDR1 SEHNR, CDR2 FQNEAQ (reference sequence). Using reference TRBV7-9 and TRBJ2-3 for the parts outside the CDR3, the full variable domain is DTGVSQNPRHKITKRGQNVTFRCDPISEHNRLYWYRQTLGQGPEFLTYFQNEAQLEKSRLLSDRFSAERPKGSFSTLEIQRTEQGDSAMYLCASSLAPLAGRGDTQYFGPGTRLTVL.